This T cell receptor beta chain was recovered during a study of blood T cell repertoires in COVID-19. Study-wide context: Both acute and convalescent COVID-19 samples were obtained from the United States, Italy and Spain. PBMCs, B-cell-depleted T cells, or T cells provided the cDNA or gDNA that made up the material.

V was clipped by 2 bases and J by 4 bases, with 11 bases between them. Germline CDR1 and CDR2: SGHAT and FQNNGV. There are 15 residues in the CDR3. In the original workflow: Estimates of nucleated cell counts were drawn from the amplification of reference gene primers. Assay used: immunoSEQ multiplex PCR; TCRdb lists only in-frame clones, some missing. The DNA gave D and trimming, while V, J and clone size come from that table. The sample has under 200,000 clones; 80% to 90% are singletons. The receptor was derived from a woman in her forties or fifties with COVID-19, enrolled during active disease. Sequencing used peripheral blood. V and J are TRBV11-2 and TRBJ2-2, with a weak D call TRBD1 (6 bases). The CDR3 bases are TGTGCCAGCAGCTTACGCGCAGGGGTCACCGGGGAGCTGTTTTTT. Its protein product is CASSLRAGVTGELFF.